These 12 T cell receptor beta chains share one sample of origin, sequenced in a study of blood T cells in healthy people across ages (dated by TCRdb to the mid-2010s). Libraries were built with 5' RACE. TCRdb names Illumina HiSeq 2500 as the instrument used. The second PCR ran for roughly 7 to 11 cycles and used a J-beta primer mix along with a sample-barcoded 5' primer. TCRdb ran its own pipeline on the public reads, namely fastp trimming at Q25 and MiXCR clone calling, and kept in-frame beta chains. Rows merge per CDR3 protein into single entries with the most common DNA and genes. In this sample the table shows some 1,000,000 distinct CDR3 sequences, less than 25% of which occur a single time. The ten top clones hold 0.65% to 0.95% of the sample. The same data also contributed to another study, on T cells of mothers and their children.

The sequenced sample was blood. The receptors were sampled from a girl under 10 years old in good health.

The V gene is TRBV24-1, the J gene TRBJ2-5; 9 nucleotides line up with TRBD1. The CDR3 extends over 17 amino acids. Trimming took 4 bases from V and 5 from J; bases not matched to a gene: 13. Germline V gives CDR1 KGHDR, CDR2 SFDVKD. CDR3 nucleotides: TGTGCCACCAGTGACTCCCTGATGGGACAGGGCATGGAGACCCAGTACTTC. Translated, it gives CATSDSLMGQGMETQYF.

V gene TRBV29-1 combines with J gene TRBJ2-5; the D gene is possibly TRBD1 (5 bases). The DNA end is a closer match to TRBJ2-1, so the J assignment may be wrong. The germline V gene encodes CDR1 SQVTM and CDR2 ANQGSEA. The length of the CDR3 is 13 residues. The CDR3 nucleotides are TGCAGCGTCACTCCCCTGACAGACCTGGAGCAGTTCTTC. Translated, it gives CSVTPLTDLEQFF.

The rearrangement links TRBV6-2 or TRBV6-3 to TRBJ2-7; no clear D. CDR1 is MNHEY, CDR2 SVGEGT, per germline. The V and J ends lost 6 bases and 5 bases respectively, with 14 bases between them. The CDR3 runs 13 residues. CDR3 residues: CASSPPPENEQYF. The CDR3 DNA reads TGTGCCAGCAGCCCCCCGCCCGAAAACGAGCAGTACTTC.

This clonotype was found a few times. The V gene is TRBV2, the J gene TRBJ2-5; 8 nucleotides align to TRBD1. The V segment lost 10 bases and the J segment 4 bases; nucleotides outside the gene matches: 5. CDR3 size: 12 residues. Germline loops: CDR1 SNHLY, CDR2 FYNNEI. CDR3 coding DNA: TGTGCCATCCTCAGGGGGCTAGAGACCCAGTACTTC. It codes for CAILRGLETQYF.

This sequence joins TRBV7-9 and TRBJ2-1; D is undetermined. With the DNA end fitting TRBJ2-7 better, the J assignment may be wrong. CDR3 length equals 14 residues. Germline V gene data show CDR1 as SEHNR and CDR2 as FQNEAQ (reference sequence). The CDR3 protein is CASSSPDGSYEQYF. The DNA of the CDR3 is TGTGCCAGCAGCTCGCCGGACGGCTCCTACGAGCAGTACTTC.

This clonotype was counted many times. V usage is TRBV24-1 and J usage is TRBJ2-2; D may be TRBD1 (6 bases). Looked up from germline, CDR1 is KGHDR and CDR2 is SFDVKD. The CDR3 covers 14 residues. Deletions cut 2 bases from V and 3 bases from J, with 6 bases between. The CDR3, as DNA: TGTGCCACCAGTGATTACAGGGACACCGGGGAGCTGTTTTTT. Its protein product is CATSDYRDTGELFF.

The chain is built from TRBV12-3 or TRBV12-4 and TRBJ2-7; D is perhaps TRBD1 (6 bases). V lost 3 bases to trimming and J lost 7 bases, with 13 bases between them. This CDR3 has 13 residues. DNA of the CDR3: TGTGCCAGCAGTTTGAACAGGGCTTTGGAGCAGTACTTC. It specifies CASSLNRALEQYF.

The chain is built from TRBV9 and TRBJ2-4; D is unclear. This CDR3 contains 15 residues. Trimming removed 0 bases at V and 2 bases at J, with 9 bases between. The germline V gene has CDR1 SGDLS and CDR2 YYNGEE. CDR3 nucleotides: TGTGCCAGCAGCGTAGAAGGACGAACCAAAAACATTCAGTACTTC. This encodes CASSVEGRTKNIQYF.

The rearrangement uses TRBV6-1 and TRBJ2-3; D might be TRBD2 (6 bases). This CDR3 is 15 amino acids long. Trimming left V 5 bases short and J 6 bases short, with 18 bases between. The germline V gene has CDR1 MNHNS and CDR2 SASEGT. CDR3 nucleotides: TGTGCCAGCAGTCCTAGGGCGGGGAGTCGGGATACGCAGTATTTT. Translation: CASSPRAGSRDTQYF.

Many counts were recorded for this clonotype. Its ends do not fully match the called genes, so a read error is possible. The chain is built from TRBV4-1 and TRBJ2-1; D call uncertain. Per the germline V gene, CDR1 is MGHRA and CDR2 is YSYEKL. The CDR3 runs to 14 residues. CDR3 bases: TGTGCCAGCAGCCAAGACGGCTCCTACAATGAGCAGTTCTTC. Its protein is CASSQDGSYNEQFF.

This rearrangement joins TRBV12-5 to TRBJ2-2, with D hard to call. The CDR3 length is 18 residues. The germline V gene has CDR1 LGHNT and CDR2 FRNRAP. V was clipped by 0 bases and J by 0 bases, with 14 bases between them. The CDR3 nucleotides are TGTGCTAGTGGTTTGGTTTTCGAACGGTACTCGAACACCGGGGAGCTGTTTTTT. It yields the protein CASGLVFERYSNTGELFF. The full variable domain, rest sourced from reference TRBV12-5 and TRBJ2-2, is DARVTQTPRHKVTEMGQEVTMRCQPILGHNTVFWYRQTMMQGLELLAYFRNRAPLDDSGMPKDRFSAEMPDATLATLKIQPSEPRDSAVYFCASGLVFERYSNTGELFFGEGSRLTVL.

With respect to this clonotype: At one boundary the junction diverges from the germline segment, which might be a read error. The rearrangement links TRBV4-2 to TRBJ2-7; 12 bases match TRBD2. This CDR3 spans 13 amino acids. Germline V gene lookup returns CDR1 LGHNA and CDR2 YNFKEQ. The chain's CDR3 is CASSQDLAGGLYF. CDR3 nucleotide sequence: TGTGCCAGTAGCCAAGATCTAGCGGGAGGGCTGTACTTC.